The rows below give T cell receptor beta chains drawn from one sample of a study of blood T cells in healthy people across ages. Each CDR3 protein gets one entry after TCRdb re-called the 5' RACE reads with MiXCR. The sample shows about 1.5 million distinct CDR3 sequences, roughly 40% of them seen only once. The sample consisted of blood. The receptor set was obtained from a woman aged 18-29 years in good health. The CDR3 runs from the conserved cysteine through the conserved F or W. The order of the fields is J gene, D gene, clone size, V gene, CDR3 DNA, CDR3 protein. A D gene is named only where the DNA matches it firmly. Clone size is stated in some rows and not others, as once, few, many or a class when expanded.

j_call: TRBJ2-4; d_call: .; clone_size: .; v_call: TRBV29-1; cdr3_nt: TGCAGCGTTGTCTTCTTGGTCCCGATGGGGGAGCAGTACTTC; cdr3_aa: CSVVFLVPMGEQYF
j_call: TRBJ2-3; d_call: TRBD2; clone_size: few; v_call: TRBV4-1; cdr3_nt: TGCGCCAGCAGCCAAGTTGGGCTAGCGGGCCGCACAGATACGCAGTATTTT; cdr3_aa: CASSQVGLAGRTDTQYF
j_call: TRBJ1-5; d_call: TRBD1; clone_size: few; v_call: TRBV5-1; cdr3_nt: TGCGCCAGCAGCGTAGGGACAGCTAGCAATCAGCCCCAGCATTTT; cdr3_aa: CASSVGTASNQPQHF
j_call: TRBJ1-3; d_call: TRBD1; clone_size: .; v_call: TRBV6-6; cdr3_nt: TGTGCCAGCAGCCCAGGACAGGTCGGAAACACCATATATTTT; cdr3_aa: CASSPGQVGNTIYF
j_call: TRBJ2-2; d_call: .; clone_size: .; v_call: TRBV7-8; cdr3_nt: TGTGCCAGCAGCTTTTTTAGAGCTTGGGGCACCGGGGAGCTGTTTTTT; cdr3_aa: CASSFFRAWGTGELFF
j_call: TRBJ2-3; d_call: TRBD2; clone_size: .; v_call: TRBV9; cdr3_nt: TGTGCCAGCAGCGTAGTTGCTAGCGGGGACTTAGATACGCAGTATTTT; cdr3_aa: CASSVVASGDLDTQYF
j_call: TRBJ2-7; d_call: TRBD2; clone_size: .; v_call: TRBV5-1; cdr3_nt: TGCGCCAGCAGCTTGGGGCGGGGGGGCCGCTACAATGAGCAGTACTTC; cdr3_aa: CASSLGRGGRYNEQYF
j_call: TRBJ1-2; d_call: .; clone_size: .; v_call: TRBV12-3/TRBV12-4; cdr3_nt: TGTGCCAGCCGCCGCACCTTTAAGTTCTATGGCTACACCTTC; cdr3_aa: CASRRTFKFYGYTF
j_call: TRBJ2-7; d_call: TRBD1; clone_size: few; v_call: TRBV4-1; cdr3_nt: TGCGCCAGCGGCAAATCCGGGACAGTCAACGAGCAGTACTTC; cdr3_aa: CASGKSGTVNEQYF
j_call: TRBJ1-2; d_call: TRBD1; clone_size: .; v_call: TRBV3-1; cdr3_nt: TGTGCCAGCAGTTCGGGACAGGGGACGACTAACTATGGCTACACCTTC; cdr3_aa: CASSSGQGTTNYGYTF
j_call: TRBJ2-7; d_call: TRBD2; clone_size: few; v_call: TRBV7-2; cdr3_nt: TGTGCCAGCAGCTTAAGACTAGCGGACTCCTACGAGCAGTACTTC; cdr3_aa: CASSLRLADSYEQYF
j_call: TRBJ1-1; d_call: .; clone_size: .; v_call: TRBV10-3; cdr3_nt: TGTGCCATCCGCAGCCTATCGCCAGCTGAAGCTTTCTTT; cdr3_aa: CAIRSLSPAEAFF
j_call: TRBJ1-2; d_call: .; clone_size: many; v_call: TRBV6-1; cdr3_nt: TGTGCCAGCAGCTCCTATGGCTACACCTTC; cdr3_aa: CASSSYGYTF
j_call: TRBJ2-4; d_call: .; clone_size: .; v_call: TRBV5-8; cdr3_nt: TGTGCCAGCAGCTTGGTTGGAATCCGGGACACAAAGAACATTCAGTACTTC; cdr3_aa: CASSLVGIRDTKNIQYF
j_call: TRBJ1-1; d_call: .; clone_size: once; v_call: TRBV20-1; cdr3_nt: TGCAGTGCTCCCCGACAGATCATGAACACTGAAGCTTTCTTT; cdr3_aa: CSAPRQIMNTEAFF
j_call: TRBJ2-4; d_call: TRBD1; clone_size: .; v_call: TRBV20-1; cdr3_nt: TGCAGTGCTAGACCGACAGGGAGAGGCAAAAACATTCAGTACTTC; cdr3_aa: CSARPTGRGKNIQYF
j_call: TRBJ1-1; d_call: TRBD1; clone_size: .; v_call: TRBV20-1; cdr3_nt: TGCAGTGCCCCGGATCTGGGGGCCCAGGGGGCCACTGAAGCTTTCTTT; cdr3_aa: CSAPDLGAQGATEAFF
j_call: TRBJ2-3; d_call: .; clone_size: few; v_call: TRBV6-1; cdr3_nt: TGTGCCACCCTTAGGGGGACTAGCACAGATACGCAGTATTTT; cdr3_aa: CATLRGTSTDTQYF
j_call: TRBJ2-5; d_call: TRBD2; clone_size: once; v_call: TRBV2; cdr3_nt: TGTGCCAGCAGTTCTAGCGGGGGAGCAGAGACCCAGTACTTC; cdr3_aa: CASSSSGGAETQYF
j_call: TRBJ1-1; d_call: TRBD1; clone_size: .; v_call: TRBV20-1; cdr3_nt: TGCAGTGCTAGAAGGCGGGACAGGGAGACTGAAGCTTTCTTT; cdr3_aa: CSARRRDRETEAFF
j_call: TRBJ1-6; d_call: TRBD1; clone_size: few; v_call: TRBV12-5; cdr3_nt: TGTGCTAGTGGATCAACGGGACAGGGGGCTCCAGGACTCCACTTT; cdr3_aa: CASGSTGQGAPGLHF
j_call: TRBJ2-7; d_call: TRBD1; clone_size: many; v_call: TRBV10-3; cdr3_nt: TGTGCCATCAGACAGACAGGGACCAATGACGAGCAGTACTTC; cdr3_aa: CAIRQTGTNDEQYF
j_call: TRBJ2-7; d_call: TRBD1; clone_size: .; v_call: TRBV7-9; cdr3_nt: TGTGCCAGCAACGACCCCGGGACAGGGACCTACGAGCAGTACTTC; cdr3_aa: CASNDPGTGTYEQYF
j_call: TRBJ2-1; d_call: TRBD2; clone_size: few; v_call: TRBV29-1; cdr3_nt: TGCAGCGTTGGGGGGACTAGCGGAAACTACAATGAGCAGTTCTTC; cdr3_aa: CSVGGTSGNYNEQFF
j_call: TRBJ2-7; d_call: .; clone_size: .; v_call: TRBV27; cdr3_nt: TGTGCCAGCAGTTTGGGGGATAAGGAGCAGTACTTC; cdr3_aa: CASSLGDKEQYF
j_call: TRBJ2-1; d_call: TRBD2; clone_size: few; v_call: TRBV6-6; cdr3_nt: TGTGCCAGCAGGGTTGGGCTAGCGGGAGTAAATGAGCAGTTCTTC; cdr3_aa: CASRVGLAGVNEQFF
j_call: TRBJ2-5; d_call: TRBD2; clone_size: few; v_call: TRBV12-3/TRBV12-4; cdr3_nt: TGTGCCAGCAGTTTCTCGGCAGACGGGAGGTACCAAGAGACCCAGTACTTC; cdr3_aa: CASSFSADGRYQETQYF
j_call: TRBJ2-1; d_call: .; clone_size: .; v_call: TRBV5-1; cdr3_nt: TGCGCCAGCAGCTTACAGACGGGGGGCCAGGGAAATGAGCAGTTCTTC; cdr3_aa: CASSLQTGGQGNEQFF
j_call: TRBJ1-2; d_call: TRBD1; clone_size: .; v_call: TRBV12-3/TRBV12-4; cdr3_nt: TGTGCCAGCAACTCGGGACAGGGGGTTCGTGGCTACACCTTC; cdr3_aa: CASNSGQGVRGYTF
j_call: TRBJ1-1; d_call: .; clone_size: .; v_call: TRBV20-1; cdr3_nt: TGCAGTGCCACTGATGGTAGCACTGAAGCTTTCTTT; cdr3_aa: CSATDGSTEAFF
j_call: TRBJ2-3; d_call: .; clone_size: .; v_call: TRBV12-5; cdr3_nt: TGTGCTAGTGAAAGGACAGGCACAGATACGCAGTATTTT; cdr3_aa: CASERTGTDTQYF
j_call: TRBJ2-5; d_call: .; clone_size: few; v_call: TRBV3-1; cdr3_nt: TGTGCCAGCAGCCAAATAGGTAACGGGGAGACCCAGTACTTC; cdr3_aa: CASSQIGNGETQYF
j_call: TRBJ2-7; d_call: TRBD1; clone_size: .; v_call: TRBV6-5; cdr3_nt: TGTGCCAGCAGTCACGGACAGGCCGAGCAGTACTTC; cdr3_aa: CASSHGQAEQYF
j_call: TRBJ2-7; d_call: TRBD2; clone_size: .; v_call: TRBV25-1; cdr3_nt: TGTGCCAGCAGTGAAGCCCCCTTAGGAGCGGGAACTAGATACGAGCAGTACTTC; cdr3_aa: CASSEAPLGAGTRYEQYF
j_call: TRBJ2-1; d_call: TRBD2; clone_size: .; v_call: TRBV18; cdr3_nt: TGTGCCAGCTCACCACCGGTTTGGCGGGAGAAAGGGTATGAGCAGTTCTTC; cdr3_aa: CASSPPVWREKGYEQFF
j_call: TRBJ2-1; d_call: .; clone_size: many; v_call: TRBV7-2; cdr3_nt: TGTGCCAGCAGCTTGGTCTCTGGTGAGCAGTTCTTC; cdr3_aa: CASSLVSGEQFF
j_call: TRBJ1-2; d_call: .; clone_size: .; v_call: TRBV7-9; cdr3_nt: TGTGCCAGCAGCTTAGATGTCCGGATCGGCTATGGCTACACCTTC; cdr3_aa: CASSLDVRIGYGYTF
j_call: TRBJ1-1; d_call: .; clone_size: few; v_call: TRBV6-6; cdr3_nt: TGTGCCAGCTATGGACACGTGAACACTGAAGCTTTCTTT; cdr3_aa: CASYGHVNTEAFF
j_call: TRBJ2-5; d_call: .; clone_size: .; v_call: TRBV27; cdr3_nt: TGTGCCAGCAGTTTCGGGTTCGGGGGCCAAGAGACCCAGTACTTC; cdr3_aa: CASSFGFGGQETQYF
j_call: TRBJ2-3; d_call: TRBD2; clone_size: .; v_call: TRBV7-2; cdr3_nt: TGTGCCAGCAGCTCTGGGACTAGCGGGGGGCAAGATACGCAGTATTTT; cdr3_aa: CASSSGTSGGQDTQYF
j_call: TRBJ1-2; d_call: .; clone_size: few; v_call: TRBV2; cdr3_nt: TGTGCCAGCAGTGGGAGCAGGGGTGGAAACTATGGCTACACCTTC; cdr3_aa: CASSGSRGGNYGYTF
j_call: TRBJ1-2; d_call: .; clone_size: few; v_call: TRBV21-1; cdr3_nt: TGTGCCACCTCTTTTGGAGACAGGGGGCCCTCTAACTATGGCTACACCTTC; cdr3_aa: CATSFGDRGPSNYGYTF
j_call: TRBJ2-5; d_call: TRBD1; clone_size: few; v_call: TRBV29-1; cdr3_nt: TGCAGCGTTCCGACAGGGTTCCAAGAGACCCAGTACTTC; cdr3_aa: CSVPTGFQETQYF
j_call: TRBJ2-1; d_call: TRBD2; clone_size: few; v_call: TRBV7-2; cdr3_nt: TGTGCCAGCAGCCCCAGAGGACTAGCGGGAGGGTATGAGCAGTTCTTC; cdr3_aa: CASSPRGLAGGYEQFF
j_call: TRBJ1-1; d_call: .; clone_size: .; v_call: TRBV7-6; cdr3_nt: TGTGTCAGCAGCCAGGCCTTGGGGACTGAAGCTTTTTTT; cdr3_aa: CVSSQALGTEAFF
j_call: TRBJ2-5; d_call: .; clone_size: .; v_call: TRBV5-1; cdr3_nt: TGCGCCAGCAGCGTGACAGAGCCCTGGGAGACCCAGTACTTC; cdr3_aa: CASSVTEPWETQYF
j_call: TRBJ2-7; d_call: TRBD2; clone_size: .; v_call: TRBV27; cdr3_nt: TGTGCCAGCAGTTTATCGCGACTAGCAGCCATGTCTGGGCAGTACTTC; cdr3_aa: CASSLSRLAAMSGQYF
j_call: TRBJ2-1; d_call: .; clone_size: .; v_call: TRBV7-9; cdr3_nt: TGTGCCAGCAGCTTTGAAGAAGGACACCCCTCCTACAATGAGCAGTTCTTC; cdr3_aa: CASSFEEGHPSYNEQFF
j_call: TRBJ2-2; d_call: TRBD2; clone_size: few; v_call: TRBV2; cdr3_nt: TGTGCCAGCAGTGTTGGAGAGGAAGCGGGGGGTACCGGGGAGCTGTTTTTT; cdr3_aa: CASSVGEEAGGTGELFF
j_call: TRBJ1-2; d_call: .; clone_size: few; v_call: TRBV30; cdr3_nt: TGTGCCTGGAGTGTGGGGGAGGGGTATGGCTACACCTTC; cdr3_aa: CAWSVGEGYGYTF
j_call: TRBJ2-1; d_call: TRBD1; clone_size: many; v_call: TRBV2; cdr3_nt: TGTGCCAGCAGGGACAGGGGCAATGAGCAGTTCTTC; cdr3_aa: CASRDRGNEQFF
j_call: TRBJ2-1; d_call: .; clone_size: .; v_call: TRBV13; cdr3_nt: TGTGCCAGCAGCGCAAGGACTGCCGCATCGACCCAGTTCTTC; cdr3_aa: CASSARTAASTQFF
j_call: TRBJ1-5; d_call: .; clone_size: .; v_call: TRBV6-1; cdr3_nt: TGTGCCAGCCGTATAGGGAGCAGTTACAGCAATCAGCCCCAGCATTTT; cdr3_aa: CASRIGSSYSNQPQHF